The source of this TCR beta chain is a study of cytomegalovirus exposure and HLA in healthy donors (dated by TCRdb to the late 2010s). For context, the study as a whole: In an earlier analysis of under 750 of the donors, 276 Gb of sequence data and 90 million to 130 million unique TCR beta sequences from roughly 190 million T cells were reported. Class I and class II HLA loci were covered by the typing at four-digit resolution. The later analysis used no new phenotypic data to find candidate immune exposures, relying instead on TCR beta sequences and their occurrence across donors. Genome-wide SNP genotypes for about 60% of the roughly 700 donors were used in a later genetic analysis, which treated that subset as a discovery cohort. Among about 360 genotyped donors of the cohort, an average of roughly 240,000 unique TCR beta nucleotide sequences were sequenced per donor, approximately 20% of them non-productive. To decide whether each TCR beta V gene segment behaved as functional or pseudogenic, an earlier analysis of several hundred of the donors relied on high-throughput TCR beta sequencing. The aim of the study was to test whether cataloging public T cell receptors could identify signatures of past pathogen exposure. The number of typed donors differed by locus: about 620-640 for A, B, C, DRB1 and DQB1; some 500 for DQA1; over 600 for DPA1; and roughly 470 for DPB1. Among the roughly 430 genotyped donors, around 81% belonged to the genetic ancestry cluster associated with self-reported Caucasian donors. Several DR-DQ haplotypes were handled as single units for association and clustering because linkage in the cohort was strong. Donor age, sex, ethnicity and CMV serostatus were compiled together with the repertoire data. To study patterns of TCR occurrence, a later analysis re-analyzed previously published TCR beta repertoires from several hundred donors and added high-resolution HLA genotyping. An early release covering roughly 640 HLA-typed donors comprised approximately 290 gigabases of sequencing data and tens of millions of unique TCR sequences. A separate validation cohort of 100 to 150 different subjects was used in addition to the roughly 720-subject first cohort. High-throughput TCR immunosequencing, statistical association of individual TCRs with disease status, and machine learning were combined to predict cytomegalovirus infection status. Every discovery cohort repertoire had been produced on one sequencing platform. The study used immunosequencing to profile the T cell repertoires of 666 subjects and linked those repertoires to cytomegalovirus serostatus. Findings and caveats that apply to the study as a whole: Cytomegalovirus status was reported to be diagnosed by the classifier with high specificity and sensitivity in both the original and validation cohorts. Because the 87-base-pair reads could not distinguish some IMGT-functional V segments, including TRBV6-2 and TRBV6-3, those segments were excluded. Because HLA typing was unavailable for some donors at each locus, only the typed subset was used in association tests. According to a later genetic analysis, donors in an Asian-associated ancestry cluster had fewer N-insertions in productive TCRs than the approximately 610-donor mean. A later analysis found that HLA-associated TCR beta chains were more clonally expanded and had lower generation probabilities than equally common non-associated chains. A few of the identified cytomegalovirus-associated TCR beta chains were confirmed in vitro to be specific for cytomegalovirus antigens. Immune exposure information for the cohort was limited to CMV serostatus. It was suggested by the authors that the approach could potentially be generalized to other disease states and immunological phenotypes. In an earlier analysis of 587 of the donors, most TCR beta V segments were observed in productive rearrangements about 90% or about 30% of the time, broadly matching IMGT annotations. Strong co-occurrence of HLA alleles, especially DR and DQ, made assigning TCR associations to individual alleles difficult. A later analysis found that TCR association rates varied across HLA loci, with DRB1 alleles showing the most associated TCRs and HLA-C alleles the fewest. Most TCR sequences were seen in very few donors, while some public TCRs were found in many individuals. A cluster of highly shared sequence variants was judged likely to represent a technical artifact of the sequencing pipeline. According to a later analysis, most CMV-associated TCR beta chains appeared to be HLA-restricted, and the HLA associations seemed to be driven largely by CMV exposure. Linkage disequilibrium might explain the correlated functional status among segregating V segments, but an unknown experimental factor could not be ruled out. In a later genetic analysis, a missense DCLRE1C variant was associated with V-gene and J-gene trimming of TCR beta chains, and the association was replicated in an independent cohort. Sequencing depth was assumed to be roughly uniform across donors in the presence/absence analyses, though that assumption may not hold. A later analysis associated 16,951 TCR beta sequences with specific HLA alleles at a false discovery rate of 0.05. In the study, approximately 160 TCR beta chains were listed as associated with cytomegalovirus. Several of the top co-occurrence clusters appeared to be linked to parvovirus B19, influenza, CMV and Epstein-Barr virus, according to a later analysis. The earlier analysis of nearly 600 of the donors excluded roughly 17 rarely observed V segments, including chromosome 9 orphons, because counts were too low. A further reported finding was that TCR beta sequences accurately predicted the HLA-A and HLA-B alleles for most subjects in the first cohort. In this cohort, only TCR beta chains were sequenced, and detectable features were limited by the absence of alpha or paired-chain data.

CDR1 and CDR2 (MNHEY, SMNVEV) derive from the germline V gene (reference sequence). There are 15 amino acids in the CDR3, from cysteine to phenylalanine inclusive. Of all the DNA, just the CDR3 is kept, 45 bases in frame from base 1. The V end loses 0 bases and the J end loses 3 bases, and a stretch of 11 bases separates them. In total, roughly 670 healthy bone marrow donors made up the cohort. At the time of sampling, all cohort members were nominally healthy, though unrecorded immune exposures were likely present. The donor tested CMV seronegative and was one of the 352 seronegative cohort members. Each donor provided a peripheral blood sample, and peripheral blood mononuclear cells were used for TCR beta sequencing. Genomic DNA extraction from the blood cell samples was performed with the Qiagen DNeasy Blood Extraction Kit. The method behind the library was the immunoSEQ multiplex PCR assay. The multiplex PCR relied on a mix of 60 forward primers for TCR Vbeta segments and 13 reverse primers for TCR Jbeta segments. The CDR3 region of rearranged TCR beta genes was amplified from genomic DNA by a multiplex PCR assay. Amplified TCR beta libraries were sequenced as 87-base-pair reads on the Illumina HiSeq System. The study's processing was this. A later analysis counted about 82 million unique TCR beta chains across the 500 to 850 repertoires, and roughly 9.9 million of these chains were shared by at least two donors. A nearest-neighbor algorithm error-corrected the raw reads and collapsed the reads into unique sequences, merging closely related sequences to remove PCR and sequencing errors. Alignment of CDR3 sequences to IMGT reference sequences was used to assign V, D and J gene segments. For a sequence to be retained, a match of at least six nucleotides was required to both a V gene segment and a J gene segment. A rearrangement counted as productive if the CDR3 had no stop codons and remained in frame with V and J, and every other rearrangement counted as non-productive. Following IMGT convention, CDR3 was defined as the stretch from the second conserved V-encoded cysteine to the conserved J-encoded phenylalanine. In an earlier analysis of 550 to 650 of the donors, sequences lacking an unambiguous match to a single V gene segment were excluded. An earlier analysis of over 450 of the donors classified V segments as functional when productive rearrangements were above 56.7% and as segregating when the standard deviation between donors was above 5%. To diagnose cytomegalovirus status from the catalog of TCR beta chain sequences, a statistical classification framework was built. A later analysis assigned V and J genes by comparing TCR nucleotide sequences with IMGT/GENE-DB human TR gene sequences. The TCRdist pipeline was used in a later analysis to assign CDR3 sequences and most-parsimonious VDJ recombination scenarios. A later analysis defined each TCR beta chain by its CDR3 amino acid sequence plus V-gene family, and excluded reads lacking a unique V-gene family. To address suspected cross-contamination and a sequencing artifact, a later analysis removed several hundred highly shared, low-generation-probability nucleotide sequences. In a later analysis, a clonal expansion index was calculated for each public chain from normalized within-repertoire ranks of inferred template counts. Generation probabilities in a later analysis came from a VDJ recombination model fitted to out-of-frame rearrangements, and those results were checked against IGoR. In a later analysis, hypergeometric tests were used to score TCR-TCR, TCR-HLA and TCR-CMV co-occurrence, with a repertoire-size bias correction applied to TCR pairs. A later analysis estimated false discovery rates by permuting HLA or CMV assignments 20 times. In a later analysis, co-occurring TCRs were grouped with DBSCAN, and TCRdist sequence similarity was added when clustering was performed within HLA-allele-positive subsets. For co-occurrence clustering, repertoires with fewer than 30,000 or more than 120,000 public chains were excluded, along with about five repertoires with anomalous nucleotide sharing. The immuneACCESS repertoire file appears here via TCRdb, limited to in-frame rearrangements. These files lack a portion of the clones; in checked studies, under half of the deficit traces to unresolved V genes, and the cause of the others is not known. V and J calls and clone size are as listed in that table; D and trimming were resolved from the DNA. Present in this sample are around 280,000 clones, roughly 90% of which were seen just once. The top ten hold around 2.1% of the sample.

A word on this clone: No cognate antigen has been identified for it. Per-base quality was not reported, and no clone a single base away is much larger than it.

Sequenced material: PBMCs. The sequence joins TRBV27 to TRBJ1-1, with no confidently assigned D gene. The clonotype originates from a woman aged 18-29 years in good health and CMV-seronegative. The sequenced DNA is TGTGCCAGCAGTTTATCGCCCAACGGGTACACTGAAGCTTTCTTT. Translated, this is CASSLSPNGYTEAFF.